Given below is one T cell receptor beta chain in context. The record originates from a study of blood T cell repertoires in COVID-19. Study-level background: There were acute and convalescent COVID-19 samples, and they came from the United States, Italy and Spain. The analysed material was cDNA or gDNA that came from T cells, B-cell-depleted T cells, or PBMCs.

Source study methods: Reference gene primer amplification gave estimated nucleated cell counts. Generated by immunoSEQ multiplex PCR, the TCRdb table keeps only in-frame clones and is missing some. Clone size and the V and J calls come from that table; the DNA yielded D and trimming. Altogether approximately 100,000 clones are present, roughly 75% being singletons, with the ten largest covering approximately 4.3%. This receptor was obtained from a human donor in a cohort sampled during active or convalescent COVID-19. The specimen sequenced was peripheral blood.

In DNA form, the CDR3 reads TGTGCCAGCAGCTTTATTAAGAAGAACACCTACAATGAGCAGTTCTTC. This gives the protein CASSFIKKNTYNEQFF. The chain combines TRBV11-2 with TRBJ2-1; D ambiguous. CDR3 length: 16 amino acids. CDR1 is SGHAT and CDR2 is FQNNGV in the germline V gene. Between the trimmed V and J ends, which lost 3 bases and 2 bases, there was a span of 14 bases. The entire variable domain, with the rest obtained from reference TRBV11-2 and TRBJ2-1, is as follows: EAGVAQSPRYKIIEKRQSVAFWCNPISGHATLYWYQQILGQGPKLLIQFQNNGVVDDSQLPKDRFSAERLKGVDSTLKIQPAKLEDSAVYLCASSFIKKNTYNEQFFGPGTRLTVL.